These 15 T cell receptor beta chains originate from one sample sequenced in a study of blood T cell repertoires in COVID-19 (dated by TCRdb to 2018 to 2021). The method behind the library was the immunoSEQ multiplex PCR assay. As stored in TCRdb, this immuneACCESS dataset retains in-frame rearrangements with V and J assigned. A fraction of the clones does not appear; measured against another copy, unresolved V genes explain less than half of the discrepancy, and the remainder lacks a known reason. The sample table contains under 40,000 clones; only one count was recorded for around four fifths of them. Of the sample, less than 9% is held by the ten largest clones. The source material was peripheral blood. These TCRs come from a woman aged 60-75 years with acute or convalescent COVID-19.

The chain couples TRBV27 to TRBJ1-1; D is perhaps TRBD1 (5 bases). The CDR3 length is 13 residues. The V gene lost 9 bases and the J gene lost 0 bases, with 11 bases spanning the gap. Looked up from germline, CDR1 is MNHEY and CDR2 is SMNVEV (reference sequence). DNA for the CDR3: TGTGCCAGTTCGACAGCCTTGAACACTGAAGCTTTCTTT. This translates into CASSTALNTEAFF.

This chain connects TRBV6-5 to TRBJ1-2; no definite D call. Germline assignment: CDR1 MNHEY and CDR2 SVGAGI. The CDR3 length is 13 residues. The CDR3 DNA reads TGTGCAGCCGCCCGGGTAGCTAACTATGGCTACACCTTC. Translating gives CAAARVANYGYTF.

This clone was found a few times. The chain links TRBV2 to TRBJ1-1, with 8 bases matching TRBD1. Germline CDR1 and CDR2: SNHLY and FYNNEI. The V segment lost 6 bases and the J segment 5 bases; nucleotides outside the gene matches: 11. The CDR3 totals 15 residues. CDR3 amino acids: CASSPQGARRTEAFF. The CDR3 coding sequence is TGTGCCAGCAGCCCTCAGGGGGCGCGGAGGACTGAAGCTTTCTTT.

This clone was detected only a few times. The gene calls are TRBV6-1 and TRBJ1-1; TRBD1 agrees at 7 bases. The CDR3 is 13 amino acids. Germline V lookup: CDR1 MNHNS, CDR2 SASEGT. V was pared by 1 base and J by 5 bases, with 1 base of the junction left unmatched. Here the CDR3 DNA reads TGTGCCAGCAGTGAAGGGGGACAGACTGAAGCTTTCTTT. The encoded protein is CASSEGGQTEAFF.

The chain combines TRBV20-1 with TRBJ2-1, with TRBD2 as a possible D gene (7 bases). V gave up 3 bases and J gave up 9 bases, with 24 bases separating them. The germline V gene encodes CDR1 DFQATT and CDR2 SNEGSKA (reference sequence). This CDR3 region has 16 residues. The CDR3 protein is CSASLGRGRILSEQFF. CDR3 nucleotide sequence: TGCAGTGCTAGTTTAGGGCGGGGGCGGATTTTGTCTGAGCAGTTCTTC.

The chain uses TRBV20-1 and TRBJ1-2; D gene ambiguous. The V and J ends lost 6 bases and 4 bases respectively, with 6 bases between them. The germline gives CDR1 DFQATT, CDR2 SNEGSKA (reference sequence). There are 10 residues in the CDR3. The CDR3 region has the DNA TGCAGTGCCGAGTTCTATGGCTACACCTTC. Translation: CSAEFYGYTF.

The V gene is TRBV4-1, the J gene TRBJ2-7; TRBD2 is a possible D gene (5 bases). Germline assignment: CDR1 MGHRA and CDR2 YSYEKL. Trimming took 4 bases from V and 4 from J, leaving 20 bases between them. This CDR3 region has 16 residues. The CDR3: CASSPREASGKYEQYF. The CDR3 nucleotides are TGCGCCAGCAGCCCCCGCGAGGCGTCGGGGAAGTACGAGCAGTACTTC.

The chain has TRBV20-1 and TRBJ1-2; TRBD1 is a possible D gene (6 bases). V lost 3 bases, J lost 7 bases, and 21 bases lay in between. Germline assignment: CDR1 DFQATT and CDR2 SNEGSKA (reference sequence). The CDR3 is 15 amino acids. CDR3 in DNA: TGCAGTGCTAGTACACCAGGGGTTCTTGATGGTGGCTACACCTTC. It is translated as CSASTPGVLDGGYTF.

Written as DNA, the CDR3 is TGTGCCACCAGCAGAGATAGGGGTCACACTGAAGCTTTCTTT. It translates to CATSRDRGHTEAFF. The chain carries TRBV15 and TRBJ1-1; TRBD1 might be the D (5 bases). This CDR3 spans 14 amino acids. The germline V gene has CDR1 LNHNV and CDR2 YYDKDF (reference sequence). The germline V and J ends were trimmed by 0 bases and 3 bases, with 8 bases remaining between them. Using reference TRBV15 and TRBJ1-1 for the parts outside the CDR3, the full variable domain is DAMVIQNPRYQVTQFGKPVTLSCSQTLNHNVMYWYQQKSSQAPKLLFHYYDKDFNNEADTPDNFQSRRPNTSFCFLDIRSPGLGDTAMYLCATSRDRGHTEAFFGQGTRLTVV.

In this sample, this clone turned up once. V and J are TRBV15 and TRBJ2-2; 8 nucleotides line up with TRBD2. Germline CDR1 LNHNV, CDR2 YYDKDF (reference sequence). There are 17 residues in the CDR3. V shed 5 bases, J shed 3 bases, and the junction held 11 bases outside the gene matches. CDR3 sequence (DNA): TGTGCCACCAGCCCCCAGGGAGGACTAGCAGACACCGGGGAGCTGTTTTTT. This codes for CATSPQGGLADTGELFF.

This clone was seen a few times. Written as DNA, the CDR3 is TGTGCCAGCAGCATCTACAGGGAGGGGAAGGAGACCCAGTACTTC. Translating it yields CASSIYREGKETQYF. The chain couples TRBV5-6 to TRBJ2-5, with D perhaps matching TRBD2 (7 bases). This CDR3 has 15 amino acids. Germline V gene lookup returns CDR1 SGHDT and CDR2 YYEEEE. V gave up 4 bases and J gave up 5 bases, with 18 bases separating them. Drawing the rest from reference TRBV5-6 and TRBJ2-5, the complete variable domain is DAGVTQSPTHLIKTRGQQVTLRCSPKSGHDTVSWYQQALGQGPQFIFQYYEEEERQRGNFPDRFSGHQFPNYSSELNVNALLLGDSALYLCASSIYREGKETQYFGPGTRLLVL.

The chain uses TRBV2 and TRBJ2-1, with 10 bases lining up with TRBD2. The J segment lost 0 bases and the V segment lost 6 bases, leaving 5 bases of the junction unmatched. The CDR3 is 16 amino acids. The germline gives CDR1 SNHLY, CDR2 FYNNEI. CDR3 loop: CASRQLAGSSYNEQFF. The CDR3 DNA sequence: TGTGCCAGCAGACAACTAGCGGGGAGCTCCTACAATGAGCAGTTCTTC.

A single count supports this clone. In DNA, the CDR3 is TGTGCCAGCAGCCAAGATCGAGGCAGCTTTCCCACAGATACGCAGTATTTT. The encoded protein is CASSQDRGSFPTDTQYF. This sequence joins TRBV3-1 (or the pseudogene TRBV3-2) and TRBJ2-3; D gene ambiguous. Per the germline V gene, CDR1 is LGHDT and CDR2 is YNNKEL (reference sequence). Trimming stripped 0 bases from V and 2 bases from J, with 15 bases between. The CDR3 has 17 amino acids.

This sequence joins TRBV7-8 and TRBJ2-7; 8 nucleotides agree with TRBD1. This CDR3 region has 14 residues. Looked up from germline, CDR1 is SGHVS and CDR2 is FQNEAQ. The ends lost 5 bases at V and 0 bases at J; junction bases unmatched: 3. This chain's CDR3 is CASSRDRSSYEQYF. The CDR3 nucleotides read TGTGCCAGCAGCCGGGACAGGAGCTCCTACGAGCAGTACTTC.

The genes are TRBV18 and TRBJ2-5; TRBD2 agrees at 7 bases. The CDR3 runs 17 residues. Unmatched junction bases numbered 16, after V lost 0 bases and J lost 9 bases. Germline CDR1 KGHSH, CDR2 LQKENI. The CDR3 here is CASSPPLASGLKRPQYF. Here the CDR3 DNA reads TGTGCCAGCTCACCACCTCTGGCTAGCGGATTAAAGAGACCCCAGTACTTC.